The text below deals with one TCR beta chain. The antigen is not known. The protocol was immunoSEQ multiplex PCR, while the TCRdb copy is restricted to in-frame clones and leaves out a portion. The data hold fewer than 110,000 clones, with roughly 88% observed a single time. This sample was included in a study of T cell responses to AZD1222 COVID-19 vaccine. Study-wide points: Baseline seropositives among AZD1222 recipients totaled only five or six.

CDR3 length: 17 amino acids. V dropped 5 bases and J dropped 0; count of bases not matched to a gene: 8. Germline assignment: CDR1 SGHTA and CDR2 FQGNSA. The receptor was isolated from an adult in good health. The rearrangement links TRBV7-2 to TRBJ1-5, with 9 nucleotides matching TRBD1. Here the sequenced sample was peripheral blood, taken on day 0 of AZD1222 vaccination. This CDR3 reads CASSPRTGDYSNQPQHF. The CDR3 region has the DNA TGTGCCAGCAGCCCACGGACAGGGGATTATAGCAATCAGCCCCAGCATTTT.